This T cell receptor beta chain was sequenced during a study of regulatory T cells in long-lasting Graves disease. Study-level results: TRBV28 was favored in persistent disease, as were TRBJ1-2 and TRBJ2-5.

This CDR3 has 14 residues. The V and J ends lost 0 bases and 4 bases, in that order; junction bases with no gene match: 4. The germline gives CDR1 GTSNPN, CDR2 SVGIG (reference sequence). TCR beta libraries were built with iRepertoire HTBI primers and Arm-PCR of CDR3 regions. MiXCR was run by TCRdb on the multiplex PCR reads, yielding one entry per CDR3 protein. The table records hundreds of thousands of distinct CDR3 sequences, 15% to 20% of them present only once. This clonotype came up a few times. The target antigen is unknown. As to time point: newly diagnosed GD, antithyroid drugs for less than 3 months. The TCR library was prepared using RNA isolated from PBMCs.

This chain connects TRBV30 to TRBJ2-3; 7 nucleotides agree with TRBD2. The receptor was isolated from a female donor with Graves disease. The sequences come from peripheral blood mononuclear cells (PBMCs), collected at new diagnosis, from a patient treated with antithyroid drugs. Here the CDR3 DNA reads TGTGCCTGGAGTGTGGGCGGGAGCGCAGATACGCAGTATTTT. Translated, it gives CAWSVGGSADTQYF.